This passage covers 16 T cell receptor beta chains from one sample sequenced in a study of low-dose radiotherapy and immunotherapy resistance in tumors. Time point denoted: before trial treatment. First-strand cDNA relied on TRAV- and TRBV-specific primers spanning alpha and beta chains. The PCR that amplified TCRs ran for about 20 cycles, relying on a constant-region primer and a V-primer adapter. TCRdb re-called the reads through MiXCR, storing one row per CDR3 protein. The sample has approximately 70,000 distinct CDR3 sequences; 31% are singletons. Sequenced material: PBMCs, taken before treatment. These receptors originate from a female donor with ovarian cancer.

In this sample, this clonotype turned up many times. The chain recombines TRBV27 with TRBJ2-7, with D unclear. This CDR3 is 12 amino acids long. Trimming took off 6 bases at V and 1 base at J, with 7 bases between the two ends. Per the germline V gene, CDR1 is MNHEY and CDR2 is SMNVEV (reference sequence). CDR3 sequence: CASRGGSYEQYF. CDR3 nucleotides: TGTGCCAGCAGGGGCGGATCCTACGAGCAGTACTTC.

This clonotype occurred many times. The CDR3 region has the DNA TGTGCCAGCACGGAGGGATTTGGCTATGGCTACACCTTC. Translation: CASTEGFGYGYTF. The V and J genes are TRBV28 and TRBJ1-2; no clear D. CDR3 length: 13 amino acids. Trimming took 7 bases from V and 4 from J, leaving 13 bases between them. Per germline, CDR1 MDHEN and CDR2 SYDVKM.

In the case of this clonotype: A read error may account for a junction end that differs from germline. J is TRBJ2-7 and V is TRBV10-3; no definite D call. CDR3 length: 12 residues. Per germline, CDR1 ENHRY and CDR2 SYGVKD. CDR3 DNA: TGTGTCATCAGTGAAAATGGCTACGAGCAGTACTTC. Residues: CVISENGYEQYF.

This clonotype was seen at least ten times. The chain has TRBV28 and TRBJ2-2, with TRBD1 matching over 7 bases. Germline V gene sequence: CDR1 MDHEN, CDR2 SYDVKM. This CDR3 contains 15 residues. V gave up 5 bases and J gave up 1 base; unmatched junction bases: 4. In DNA, the CDR3 is TGTGCCAGCAGTCCACACAGGGGGAACACCGGGGAGCTGTTTTTT. Residues: CASSPHRGNTGELFF.

A word on this clonotype: A far larger clone is one base from this, pointing to a likely read error. This chain joins TRBV4-3 and TRBJ2-7; no reliable D call. V was cut by 0 bases and J by 7 bases, with 22 bases left in between. The germline V gene encodes CDR1 LGHNA and CDR2 YSLEER. The CDR3 covers 17 residues. This chain's CDR3 is CASSQEGNSWWNNEQYF. The CDR3 region has the DNA TGCGCCAGCAGCCAAGAAGGTAACAGCTGGTGGAACAATGAGCAGTACTTC.

The rearrangement joins TRBV5-1 to TRBJ2-2, with 10 bases identical to TRBD1. The CDR3 loop spans 15 amino acids. V shed 5 bases, J shed 2 bases, and the junction held 3 bases outside the gene matches. From germline, CDR1 is SGHRS and CDR2 YFSETQ. The CDR3 DNA sequence: TGCGCCAGCAGACGGGACAGGGGCAACACCGGGGAGCTGTTTTTT. This encodes CASRRDRGNTGELFF.

This clonotype has ten or more counts. In DNA form, the CDR3 reads TGCAGTGCCGACAAGAGGTGGGGAGAGACCCAGTACTTC. Translating it yields CSADKRWGETQYF. V usage is TRBV20-1 and J usage is TRBJ2-5; unclear D gene. The ends were cut back, 6 bases at V and 4 bases at J, with 15 bases in the middle. Germline V gene lookup returns CDR1 DFQATT and CDR2 SNEGSKA (reference sequence). The CDR3 runs to 13 residues.

This clonotype was seen only a few times. The V call is TRBV7-2, the J call TRBJ1-1, with no clear D. This CDR3 contains 14 residues. Trimming pared 1 base from V and 4 bases from J, leaving 10 bases between. CDR1 is SGHTA and CDR2 is FQGNSA in the germline V gene. CDR3 residues: CASSLGGFATEAFF. CDR3 coding DNA: TGTGCCAGCAGCTTAGGTGGGTTCGCCACTGAAGCTTTCTTT.

The V and J genes are TRBV28 and TRBJ2-7; maybe TRBD2 (6 bases). Germline V gene lookup returns CDR1 MDHEN and CDR2 SYDVKM. The CDR3 runs to 15 residues. V was clipped by 6 bases and J by 0 bases, with 15 bases between them. The CDR3 DNA reads TGTGCCAGCAGCCCATTTGGGGGGAGCTCCTACGAGCAGTACTTC. This gives the protein CASSPFGGSSYEQYF. Supplemented by reference TRBV28 and TRBJ2-7, the full variable domain reads DVKVTQSSRYLVKRTGEKVFLECVQDMDHENMFWYRQDPGLGLRLIYFSYDVKMKEKGDIPEGYSVSREKKERFSLILESASTNQTSMYLCASSPFGGSSYEQYFGPGTRLTVT.

This clonotype was counted at least ten times. This sequence joins TRBV9 and TRBJ2-5; perhaps TRBD1 as D (8 bases). CDR1 and CDR2 (germline): SGDLS, YYNGEE. Trimming pared 3 bases from V and 5 bases from J, leaving 14 bases between. This CDR3 has 14 residues. Here the CDR3 DNA reads TGTGCCAGCAGCGCTACAGGGGGGGGGGAGACCCAGTACTTC. Its protein is CASSATGGGETQYF. Complete variable domain (other parts from reference TRBV9 and TRBJ2-5): DSGVTQTPKHLITATGQRVTLRCSPRSGDLSVYWYQQSLDQGLQFLIQYYNGEERAKGNILERFSAQQFPDLHSELNLSSLELGDSALYFCASSATGGGETQYFGPGTRLLVL.

This chain links TRBV20-1 with TRBJ2-5; 10 bases line up with TRBD2. The CDR3 consists of 15 residues. Germline lookup yields CDR1 DFQATT and CDR2 SNEGSKA (reference sequence). V was clipped by 3 bases and J by 4 bases; unmatched bases: 8. CDR3 in DNA: TGCAGTGCTAGCCCCGGGTCTAGCGGGGGAGAGACCCAGTACTTC. Its protein product is CSASPGSSGGETQYF.

The chain couples TRBV27 to TRBJ2-5, with D tentatively TRBD1 (5 bases). CDR3 length: 13 residues. Germline CDR1 is MNHEY and CDR2 is SMNVEV (reference sequence). V lost 5 bases and J lost 4, with 11 bases in between. The CDR3 sequence is CASSRRVGETQYF. The CDR3 DNA reads TGTGCCAGCAGTCGCAGGGTGGGAGAGACCCAGTACTTC.

This chain connects TRBV10-3 to TRBJ2-2; no reliable D call. V lost 4 bases, J lost 0 bases, and 18 bases lay in between. There are 18 residues in the CDR3. Germline V gene sequence: CDR1 ENHRY, CDR2 SYGVKD. The DNA of the CDR3 is TGTGCCATCAGTGTCTACCGGGTGGCCACTACGAACACCGGGGAGCTGTTTTTT. Translating it yields CAISVYRVATTNTGELFF.

This clonotype was seen at least ten times. The chain couples TRBV2 to TRBJ2-5, with D perhaps being TRBD1 or TRBD2 (5 bases each). Germline CDR1 reads SNHLY; CDR2 reads FYNNEI. V lost 5 bases and J lost 9, with 16 bases in between. The CDR3 loop spans 13 amino acids. The CDR3 region is CASSQGRSTAQYF. In DNA, the CDR3 is TGTGCCAGCAGTCAGGGACGCTCTACGGCCCAGTACTTC.

The chain has TRBV5-4 and TRBJ2-7, with D maybe TRBD2 (5 bases). The CDR3 runs 13 residues. The V gene's germline CDR1 is SGHNT and CDR2 YYREEE (reference sequence). V was clipped by 1 base and J by 6 bases, with 11 bases between them. CDR3 DNA sequence: TGTGCCAGCAGCTTGTGGAGTAGCGCCGAGCAGTACTTC. This encodes CASSLWSSAEQYF.

This clonotype was seen ten or more times. The chain employs TRBV9 and TRBJ2-2; D is uncertain. The CDR3 contains 13 residues. Germline V gives CDR1 SGDLS, CDR2 YYNGEE. Between the trimmed V and J ends, which lost 1 base and 3 bases, there was a span of 4 bases. The CDR3 sequence is CASSVLDTGELFF. CDR3 nucleotide sequence: TGTGCCAGCAGCGTATTGGACACCGGGGAGCTGTTTTTT.